The rows below give T cell receptor beta chains drawn from one sample of a study of T cells expressing NK-cell markers. TCRdb reprocessed the 5' RACE reads; each CDR3 protein has one entry and no DNA is given. This sample's clone table lists over 100,000 distinct CDR3 sequences. Material for sequencing was blood T cells: a sorted CD56 or NKG2C T cell subset, CD4+ or CD8+ T cells, or bulk PBMC T cells (not recorded which). The receptor set was obtained from a woman between 18 and 75 years old in good health. CDR3s include the opening cysteine and the closing phenylalanine or tryptophan. The order of the fields is V gene, J gene, clone size, CDR3 protein. The size field is filled for only some rows; it gives once, few, many or a size class.

V gene: TRBV7-9
J gene: TRBJ1-5
clone size: -
CDR3 protein: CASSLDRNNQPQHF

V gene: TRBV20-1
J gene: TRBJ2-5
clone size: -
CDR3 protein: CSAMLSGETQYF

V gene: TRBV3-1
J gene: TRBJ2-2
clone size: -
CDR3 protein: CASRGQGVSGELFF

V gene: TRBV6-4
J gene: TRBJ2-1
clone size: -
CDR3 protein: CASSDPDSPLHPLSYNEQFF

V gene: TRBV6-2/TRBV6-3
J gene: TRBJ2-1
clone size: -
CDR3 protein: CGSTTGQDSNEQFF

V gene: TRBV19
J gene: TRBJ2-7
clone size: -
CDR3 protein: CASSIPLGNSYEQYF

V gene: TRBV20-1
J gene: TRBJ2-7
clone size: -
CDR3 protein: CSARDLATEQYF

V gene: TRBV29-1
J gene: TRBJ1-2
clone size: -
CDR3 protein: CSVEIGTGYGYTF

V gene: TRBV6-5
J gene: TRBJ2-5
clone size: -
CDR3 protein: CASSTGQGLGETQYF

V gene: TRBV4-3
J gene: TRBJ2-2
clone size: -
CDR3 protein: CASSQFDGELFF

V gene: TRBV9
J gene: TRBJ2-3
clone size: -
CDR3 protein: CASSVEDWDTQYF

V gene: TRBV7-2
J gene: TRBJ2-1
clone size: -
CDR3 protein: CASSLIGGAGQFF

V gene: TRBV25-1
J gene: TRBJ1-2
clone size: -
CDR3 protein: CASSDPVGRGYTF

V gene: TRBV10-3
J gene: TRBJ2-3
clone size: -
CDR3 protein: CAISVAGQGTDTQYF

V gene: TRBV24-1
J gene: TRBJ2-1
clone size: -
CDR3 protein: CATSVQGAGPEYNEQFF

V gene: TRBV30
J gene: TRBJ2-3
clone size: -
CDR3 protein: CAWSGLAGPDTQYF

V gene: TRBV12-3/TRBV12-4
J gene: TRBJ2-2
clone size: -
CDR3 protein: CASSPSGSWTGELFF

V gene: TRBV4-3
J gene: TRBJ2-1
clone size: -
CDR3 protein: CASSQGTGGLRNEQFF

V gene: TRBV24-1
J gene: TRBJ1-2
clone size: -
CDR3 protein: CATSAGTGPNYGYTF

V gene: TRBV11-3
J gene: TRBJ2-3
clone size: -
CDR3 protein: CASSHGQAAPADTQYF

V gene: TRBV24-1
J gene: TRBJ2-5
clone size: -
CDR3 protein: CATSDPGNSGQETQYF

V gene: TRBV4-3
J gene: TRBJ2-5
clone size: -
CDR3 protein: CASSQDRSEETQYF

V gene: TRBV10-3
J gene: TRBJ1-1
clone size: -
CDR3 protein: CAISAADSMNTEAFF

V gene: TRBV27
J gene: TRBJ1-5
clone size: -
CDR3 protein: CASSLGYGHQHF

V gene: TRBV3-1
J gene: TRBJ2-3
clone size: -
CDR3 protein: CASSQPGTDTQYF

V gene: TRBV6-1
J gene: TRBJ2-1
clone size: -
CDR3 protein: CASSPGLGGNEQFF

V gene: TRBV9
J gene: TRBJ2-1
clone size: -
CDR3 protein: CASSVSGSEQFF

V gene: TRBV7-9
J gene: TRBJ2-5
clone size: -
CDR3 protein: CASSRIGPIQETQYF

V gene: TRBV7-9
J gene: TRBJ1-3
clone size: -
CDR3 protein: CASSLADGERDGIYF

V gene: TRBV12-3/TRBV12-4
J gene: TRBJ2-2
clone size: -
CDR3 protein: CASRPHLGNTGELFF

V gene: TRBV6-1
J gene: TRBJ2-3
clone size: -
CDR3 protein: CASSTWEGRTDTQYF

V gene: TRBV12-3/TRBV12-4
J gene: TRBJ2-2
clone size: -
CDR3 protein: CASSVGGNTGELFF

V gene: TRBV11-2
J gene: TRBJ2-7
clone size: -
CDR3 protein: CASSFEPSYEQYF

V gene: TRBV12-3/TRBV12-4
J gene: TRBJ2-5
clone size: -
CDR3 protein: CASSPTSGGLETQYF

V gene: TRBV5-6
J gene: TRBJ2-1
clone size: -
CDR3 protein: CASSPGTRGWNEQFF

V gene: TRBV20-1
J gene: TRBJ2-7
clone size: -
CDR3 protein: CSARPRERSSYEQYF

V gene: TRBV6-5
J gene: TRBJ2-1
clone size: -
CDR3 protein: CASSYDGGANNEQFF

V gene: TRBV9
J gene: TRBJ2-2
clone size: -
CDR3 protein: CASSVVAGELFF

V gene: TRBV19
J gene: TRBJ2-7
clone size: -
CDR3 protein: CASSIGTSGTYEQYF

V gene: TRBV5-6
J gene: TRBJ2-2
clone size: -
CDR3 protein: CASSQPMRQGAPSGELFF

V gene: TRBV19
J gene: TRBJ2-3
clone size: -
CDR3 protein: CASSPYPERTDTQYF

V gene: TRBV5-1
J gene: TRBJ1-2
clone size: -
CDR3 protein: CASSLGQGLNYGYTF

V gene: TRBV6-1
J gene: TRBJ1-3
clone size: -
CDR3 protein: CASREGGFSGNTIYF

V gene: TRBV4-3
J gene: TRBJ2-5
clone size: -
CDR3 protein: CASSAGTTPRETQYF

V gene: TRBV29-1
J gene: TRBJ2-1
clone size: -
CDR3 protein: CSVDEGTAEQFF

V gene: TRBV29-1
J gene: TRBJ1-1
clone size: -
CDR3 protein: CSVERVSGMNTEAFF

V gene: TRBV12-3/TRBV12-4
J gene: TRBJ2-1
clone size: -
CDR3 protein: CASSSPLAGSSYNEQFF

V gene: TRBV5-4
J gene: TRBJ1-1
clone size: -
CDR3 protein: CASSSGLLNTEAFF

V gene: TRBV3-1
J gene: TRBJ2-2
clone size: -
CDR3 protein: CASSQAPRVPGELFF

V gene: TRBV6-2/TRBV6-3
J gene: TRBJ2-6
clone size: medium-sized
CDR3 protein: CASSYPSGAEIGPGANVLTF

V gene: TRBV25-1
J gene: TRBJ2-5
clone size: -
CDR3 protein: CASSELGEETQYF

V gene: TRBV7-9
J gene: TRBJ2-1
clone size: -
CDR3 protein: CASSWTIGTDSYNEQFF

V gene: TRBV7-2
J gene: TRBJ1-2
clone size: -
CDR3 protein: CASSSDLNYGYTF